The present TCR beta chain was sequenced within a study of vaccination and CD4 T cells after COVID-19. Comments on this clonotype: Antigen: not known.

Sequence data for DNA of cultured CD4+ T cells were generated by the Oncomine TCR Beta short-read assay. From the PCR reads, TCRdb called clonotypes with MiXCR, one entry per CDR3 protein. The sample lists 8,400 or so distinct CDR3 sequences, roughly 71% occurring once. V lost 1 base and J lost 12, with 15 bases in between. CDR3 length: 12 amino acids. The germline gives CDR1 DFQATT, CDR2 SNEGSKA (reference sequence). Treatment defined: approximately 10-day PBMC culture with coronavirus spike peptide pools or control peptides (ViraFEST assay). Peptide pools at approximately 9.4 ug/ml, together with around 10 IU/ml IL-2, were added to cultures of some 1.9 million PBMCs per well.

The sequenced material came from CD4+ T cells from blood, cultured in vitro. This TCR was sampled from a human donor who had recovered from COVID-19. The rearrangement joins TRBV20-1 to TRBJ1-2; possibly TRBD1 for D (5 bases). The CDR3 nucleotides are TGCAGTGCTAGAGTCCGGGACCGAAGTGACACCTTC. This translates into CSARVRDRSDTF.